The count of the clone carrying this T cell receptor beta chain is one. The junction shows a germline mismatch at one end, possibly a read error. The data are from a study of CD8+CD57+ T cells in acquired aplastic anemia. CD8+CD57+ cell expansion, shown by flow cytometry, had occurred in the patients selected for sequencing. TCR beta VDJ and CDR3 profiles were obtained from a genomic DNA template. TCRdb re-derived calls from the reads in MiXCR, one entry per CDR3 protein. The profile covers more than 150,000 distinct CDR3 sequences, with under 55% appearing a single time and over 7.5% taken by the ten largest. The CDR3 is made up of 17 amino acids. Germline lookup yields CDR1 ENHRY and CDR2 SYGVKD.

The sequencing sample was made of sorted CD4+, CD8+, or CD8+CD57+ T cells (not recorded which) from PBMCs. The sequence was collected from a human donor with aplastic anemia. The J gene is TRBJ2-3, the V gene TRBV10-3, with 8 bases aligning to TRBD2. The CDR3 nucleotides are TGTGCCATCAGTGAGTCTGCGGGAGGAGGGAGAGCAGATACGCGGTATTTT. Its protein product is CAISESAGGGRADTRYF.